The next 26 T cell receptor beta chains were all read from a single sample in a study of blood T cells in healthy people across ages. A sample-barcoded 5' primer and a J-beta primer mix were used in a second PCR of roughly 6 to 11 cycles. TCRdb used MiXCR to reprocess the 5' RACE reads, holding one entry per CDR3 protein. The table lists 700,000 to 850,000 distinct CDR3 sequences, approximately 53% of them singletons. Sequencing was carried out using blood. Receptors originate from an elderly man in good health.

The V and J genes are TRBV2 and TRBJ2-7; possibly TRBD1 for D (5 bases). Trimming removed 6 bases from V and 0 bases from J, with 12 bases in between. The germline V gene has CDR1 SNHLY and CDR2 FYNNEI. The CDR3 has 14 amino acids. The CDR3 loop reads CASRQGPTSYEQYF. The CDR3 nucleotides read TGTGCCAGCAGGCAGGGCCCCACCTCCTACGAGCAGTACTTC.

J is TRBJ1-1 and V is TRBV29-1; D not certain. The CDR3 has 13 amino acids. Germline V gene data show CDR1 as SQVTM and CDR2 as ANQGSEA. V lost 3 bases and J lost 1, with 9 bases in between. This CDR3 reads CSVERPTNTEAFF. The CDR3 DNA is TGCAGCGTTGAGAGGCCCACGAACACTGAAGCTTTCTTT.

A few counts support this clonotype. V is TRBV10-3 and J is TRBJ2-1; no clear D. V lost 2 bases to trimming and J lost 7 bases, with 6 bases between them. The CDR3 contains 12 residues. Germline CDR1 is ENHRY and CDR2 is SYGVKD. The CDR3: CAISEKGNEQFF. The CDR3 DNA sequence: TGTGCCATCAGTGAGAAGGGAAATGAGCAGTTCTTC.

The gene calls are TRBV6-6 and TRBJ2-3, with 14 positions matching TRBD2. Germline assignment: CDR1 MNHNY and CDR2 SVGAGI (reference sequence). There are 17 residues in the CDR3. V trimming: 4 bases; J trimming: 5 bases; junction bases outside the gene matches: 8. The CDR3 nucleotides read TGTGCCAGCAGTTCCACGACTAGCGGGAGGGCCGTAGATACGCAGTATTTT. This encodes CASSSTTSGRAVDTQYF.

The chain employs TRBV27 and TRBJ2-7, with D maybe TRBD1 (6 bases). This CDR3 contains 15 residues. Looked up from germline, CDR1 is MNHEY and CDR2 is SMNVEV (reference sequence). V lost 4 bases to trimming and J lost 3 bases, with 16 bases between them. Here the CDR3 DNA reads TGTGCCAGCAGTTCGGGCAGGGGTGCGGGCTACGAGCAGTACTTC. It translates to CASSSGRGAGYEQYF.

The chain uses TRBV12-3 or TRBV12-4 and TRBJ2-7, with D hard to call. The CDR3 has 13 amino acids. The ends were cut back, 6 bases at V and 2 bases at J, with 11 bases in the middle. The CDR3, as DNA: TGTGCCAGCAGAACTCGGACGGCCTACGAGCAGTACTTC. Translating it yields CASRTRTAYEQYF.

This clonotype has a handful of counts. The chain links TRBV3-1 to TRBJ2-7; D gene unclear. CDR3 size: 16 residues. Per germline, CDR1 LGHDT and CDR2 YNNKEL (reference sequence). V dropped 4 bases and J dropped 1 base, with 17 bases sitting between them. DNA for the CDR3: TGTGCCAGCAGCCCCGAACCAGGCTTAAAATCCTACGAGCAGTACTTC. This sequence encodes CASSPEPGLKSYEQYF.

The chain employs TRBV7-2 and TRBJ2-2, with 7 nucleotides matching TRBD2. Germline CDR1 is SGHTA and CDR2 is FQGNSA. V lost 2 bases, J lost 3 bases, and 15 bases stayed unmatched. This CDR3 comprises 19 residues. The CDR3 protein is CASSLKPARGTKYTGELFF. CDR3 in DNA: TGTGCCAGCAGCTTAAAGCCCGCGCGGGGGACTAAATACACCGGGGAGCTGTTTTTT.

The chain joins TRBV7-3 to TRBJ2-3; 7 bases agree with TRBD2. Germline V gene lookup returns CDR1 SGHTA and CDR2 FQGTGA. The CDR3 runs 16 residues. The junction had 7 bases not matched to a gene; V was cut back by 2 bases and J by 2 bases. As DNA, the CDR3 is TGTGCCAGCAGCTTATCTAGCGGAGGACTCACAGATACGCAGTATTTT. Translating it yields CASSLSSGGLTDTQYF.

The gene calls are TRBV5-5 and TRBJ1-1, with D maybe TRBD1 (6 bases). The CDR3 totals 12 residues. CDR1 and CDR2 (germline): SGHKS, YYEKEE (reference sequence). Trimming stripped 0 bases from V and 7 bases from J, with 7 bases between. The CDR3 protein is CASSLGTVEAFF. CDR3 nucleotide sequence: TGTGCCAGCAGCTTGGGGACAGTTGAAGCTTTCTTT.

This clonotype was seen more than once but under ten times. This chain connects TRBV7-3 to TRBJ1-6, with D maybe TRBD1 (6 bases). V was cut by 2 bases and J by 6 bases, with 14 bases left in between. The CDR3 runs 16 residues. Germline CDR1 SGHTA, CDR2 FQGTGA. The CDR3 sequence: CASSLGPGQFNSPLHF. The DNA of the CDR3 is TGTGCCAGCAGCTTAGGCCCTGGACAGTTTAATTCACCCCTCCACTTT.

The chain employs TRBV7-2 and TRBJ1-1, with a tentative D call TRBD1 (6 bases). The germline V gene has CDR1 SGHTA and CDR2 FQGNSA. The CDR3 consists of 11 residues. The ends were cut back, 11 bases at V and 5 bases at J, with 12 bases in the middle. The CDR3 region has the DNA TGTGCCGGAACAGGGTATACTGAAGCTTTCTTT. Residues: CAGTGYTEAFF.

The CDR3 DNA follows: TGTGCTAGTGCCCAACAGAGAGCTTTCTTT. Translation: CASAQQRAFF. This chain uses TRBV12-5 with TRBJ1-1; D is ambiguous. The germline gives CDR1 LGHNT, CDR2 FRNRAP. The CDR3 contains 10 residues. Trimming removed 7 bases at V and 10 bases at J, with 10 bases between.

The chain recombines TRBV15 with TRBJ2-7; TRBD1 matches 9 bases. V dropped 9 bases and J dropped 3; count of bases not matched to a gene: 6. Germline V gene sequence: CDR1 LNHNV, CDR2 YYDKDF (reference sequence). This CDR3 is 13 amino acids long. This CDR3 is CATGTGQDYEQYF. The CDR3 coding sequence is TGTGCCACTGGGACAGGGCAAGACTACGAGCAGTACTTC.

The chain carries TRBV28 and TRBJ2-7; TRBD2 agrees at 14 bases. Germline assignment: CDR1 MDHEN and CDR2 SYDVKM. CDR3 length: 18 residues. V shed 6 bases, J shed 6 bases, and the junction held 16 bases outside the gene matches. Here the CDR3 reads CASSLTGVGTSGSSEQYF. In nucleotides, the CDR3 is TGTGCCAGCAGCCTCACAGGGGTCGGGACTAGCGGGAGCTCCGAGCAGTACTTC.

The CDR3 loop is CASSWGGGRTEAFF. The CDR3 DNA reads as TGTGCCAGCAGTTGGGGGGGAGGTAGGACTGAAGCTTTCTTT. The chain combines TRBV28 with TRBJ1-1, with D perhaps matching TRBD1 (5 bases). The CDR3 runs 14 residues. CDR1 and CDR2 (germline): MDHEN, SYDVKM. V dropped 4 bases and J dropped 5 bases, with 14 bases sitting between them.

This clonotype was seen a handful of times. The rearrangement joins TRBV29-1 to TRBJ2-3; TRBD2 matches at 12 bases. Germline CDR1 is SQVTM and CDR2 is ANQGSEA. Trimming at V came to 3 bases and at J to 1 base, leaving 5 bases not matched to a gene. CDR3 length equals 16 residues. DNA for the CDR3: TGCAGCGTTGAGATACTAGCGGGAGGTGGCACAGATACGCAGTATTTT. It translates to CSVEILAGGGTDTQYF.

CDR3 protein: CASSLLGESFDEQYF. The DNA of the CDR3 is TGCGCCAGCAGCTTGCTGGGGGAGTCTTTCGACGAGCAGTACTTC. The genes are TRBV5-1 and TRBJ2-7, with D perhaps TRBD1 or TRBD2 (5 bases each). Germline V gene data show CDR1 as SGHRS and CDR2 as YFSETQ. This CDR3 region has 15 residues. V lost 1 base to trimming and J lost 5 bases, with 16 bases between them. The full variable domain, with the rest looked up from reference TRBV5-1 and TRBJ2-7, is KAGVTQTPRYLIKTRGQQVTLSCSPISGHRSVSWYQQTPGQGLQFLFEYFSETQRNKGNFPGRFSGRQFSNSRSEMNVSTLELGDSALYLCASSLLGESFDEQYFGPGTRLTVT.

The chain has TRBV11-2 and TRBJ2-1, with 9 bases lining up with TRBD2. Germline assignment: CDR1 SGHAT and CDR2 FQNNGV. The CDR3 covers 15 residues. The V gene end was trimmed by 3 bases and the J gene end by 3 bases; junction bases not matched to a gene: 3. CDR3 nucleotides: TGTGCCAGCAGCTTTGGACTAGCGATCTACAATGAGCAGTTCTTC. It translates to CASSFGLAIYNEQFF.

In its sample, this clonotype was seen once. This chain connects TRBV20-1 to TRBJ2-1; D is ambiguous. The DNA end is more similar to TRBJ2-7, so the J call may be wrong. The CDR3 contains 16 residues. Germline V gives CDR1 DFQATT, CDR2 SNEGSKA (reference sequence). The CDR3 coding sequence is TGCAGTGCTAGAGATCGTGCCGGGTTGGCGACAAGTGAGCAGTACTTC. Translation: CSARDRAGLATSEQYF.

This CDR3 is CASSYGTGGGLNEQYF. CDR3 DNA: TGTGCCAGCAGCTACGGGACAGGGGGCGGGCTCAATGAGCAGTACTTC. This sequence joins TRBV4-2 and TRBJ2-5, with 12 bases aligning to TRBD1. Germline loops: CDR1 LGHNA, CDR2 YNFKEQ. The CDR3 covers 16 residues. The V and J ends lost 5 bases and 11 bases, in that order; junction bases with no gene match: 15.

This clonotype was observed a handful of times. The chain recombines TRBV10-3 with TRBJ2-7, with D maybe TRBD1 (7 bases). This CDR3 has 13 amino acids. The ends were cut back, 6 bases at V and 4 bases at J, with 13 bases in the middle. The V gene's germline CDR1 is ENHRY and CDR2 SYGVKD. CDR3 sequence (DNA): TGTGCCATCAGGTATGCGGGACAGTACGAGCAGTACTTC. Translating it yields CAIRYAGQYEQYF.

The rearrangement uses TRBV4-1 and TRBJ2-1; D is tentatively TRBD1 or TRBD2 (6 bases each). Germline CDR1 reads MGHRA; CDR2 reads YSYEKL. This CDR3 is 15 amino acids long. The V end was cut by 4 bases, the J end by 7 bases, with 17 bases between. CDR3: CASSLPGASRNEQFF. In nucleotides, the CDR3 is TGCGCCAGCAGCCTACCGGGGGCCAGTCGGAATGAGCAGTTCTTC.

The chain has TRBV5-1 and TRBJ2-5, with a tentative D call TRBD1 (6 bases). Germline V lookup: CDR1 SGHRS, CDR2 YFSETQ. The V end lost 2 bases, the J end lost 5 bases, and 19 bases lay between the germline ends. The CDR3 loop spans 16 amino acids. The CDR3 here is CASSFQGNEFYETQYF. As DNA, the CDR3 is TGCGCCAGCAGCTTTCAGGGGAATGAGTTTTACGAGACCCAGTACTTC.

This sequence joins TRBV18 and TRBJ1-2, with D tentatively TRBD1 (5 bases). The V and J ends lost 8 bases and 4 bases respectively, with 14 bases between them. Germline values: CDR1 KGHSH, CDR2 LQKENI. CDR3 length: 13 residues. The CDR3 protein is CASASQGGYGYTF. The DNA of the CDR3 is TGTGCCAGCGCATCTCAGGGCGGCTATGGCTACACCTTC.

A remark on this clonotype: Its ends do not fully match the called genes, so a read error is possible. The chain recombines TRBV7-9 with TRBJ2-6; a possible D gene is TRBD1 (5 bases). This CDR3 spans 14 amino acids. Germline assignment: CDR1 SEHNR and CDR2 FQNEAQ (reference sequence). The CDR3 spells CASTPVSGANVLAF. The CDR3 region has the DNA TGTGCCAGCACACCAGTGTCTGGGGCCAACGTCCTGGCTTTC.